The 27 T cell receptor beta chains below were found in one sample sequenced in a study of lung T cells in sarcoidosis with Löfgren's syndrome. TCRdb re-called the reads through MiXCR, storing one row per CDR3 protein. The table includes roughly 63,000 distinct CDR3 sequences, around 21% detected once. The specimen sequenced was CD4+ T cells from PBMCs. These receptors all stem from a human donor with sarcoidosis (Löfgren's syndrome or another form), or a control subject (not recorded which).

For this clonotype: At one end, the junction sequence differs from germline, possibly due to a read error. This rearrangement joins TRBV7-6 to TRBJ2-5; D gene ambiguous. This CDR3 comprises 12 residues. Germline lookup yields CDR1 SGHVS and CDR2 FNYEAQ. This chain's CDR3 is CASSLGMETQCF. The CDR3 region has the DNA TGTGCCAGCAGCTTGGGCATGGAGACCCAGTGCTTC.

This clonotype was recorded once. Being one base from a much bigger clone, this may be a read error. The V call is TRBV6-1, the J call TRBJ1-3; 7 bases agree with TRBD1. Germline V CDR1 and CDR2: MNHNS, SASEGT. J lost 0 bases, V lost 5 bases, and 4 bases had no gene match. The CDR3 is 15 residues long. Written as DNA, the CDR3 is TGTGCCAGCAGTCCCAGGACAGGCTCTGGAAACACCATATATTTT. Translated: CASSPRTGSGNTIYF.

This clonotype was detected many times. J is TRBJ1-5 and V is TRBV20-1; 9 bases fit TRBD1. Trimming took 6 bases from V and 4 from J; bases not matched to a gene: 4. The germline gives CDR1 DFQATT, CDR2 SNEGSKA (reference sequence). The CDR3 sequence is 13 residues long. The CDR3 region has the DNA TGCAGTGCCCCGACAGGGGGAAATCAGCCCCAGCATTTT. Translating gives CSAPTGGNQPQHF.

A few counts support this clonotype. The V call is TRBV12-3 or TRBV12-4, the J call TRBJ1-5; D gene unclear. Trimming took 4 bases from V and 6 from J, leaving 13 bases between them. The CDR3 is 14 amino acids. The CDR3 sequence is CASSSRSEFQPQHF. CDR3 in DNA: TGTGCCAGCAGTTCCCGGAGTGAGTTTCAGCCCCAGCATTTT.

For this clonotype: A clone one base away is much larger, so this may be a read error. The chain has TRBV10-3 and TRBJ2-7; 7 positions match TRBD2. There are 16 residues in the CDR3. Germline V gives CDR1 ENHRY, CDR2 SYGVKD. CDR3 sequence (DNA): TGTGCCATCAGTGAGTCGTGGCAGAGCGGGGTTTACGAGCGGTACTTC. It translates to CAISESWQSGVYERYF.

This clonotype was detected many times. CDR3 in amino acids: CASSLLGGGQPQHF. DNA of the CDR3: TGTGCCAGCAGCTTATTGGGAGGGGGTCAGCCCCAGCATTTT. V usage is TRBV7-2 and J usage is TRBJ1-5, with a tentative D call TRBD1 (6 bases). The germline gives CDR1 SGHTA, CDR2 FQGNSA. The CDR3 consists of 14 residues. V lost 2 bases and J 6 bases, leaving 11 bases between the germline ends.

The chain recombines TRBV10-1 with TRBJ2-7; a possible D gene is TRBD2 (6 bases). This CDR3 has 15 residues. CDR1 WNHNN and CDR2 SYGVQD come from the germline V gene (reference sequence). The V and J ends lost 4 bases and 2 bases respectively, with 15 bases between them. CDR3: CASSGCGDPPYEQYV. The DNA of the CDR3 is TGCGCCAGCAGTGGGTGCGGGGACCCACCCTACGAGCAGTACGTC.

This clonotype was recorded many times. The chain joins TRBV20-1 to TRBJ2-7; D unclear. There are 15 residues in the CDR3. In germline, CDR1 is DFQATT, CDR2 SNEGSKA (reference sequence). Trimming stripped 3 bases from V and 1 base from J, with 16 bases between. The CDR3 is CSASPQAWASYEQYF. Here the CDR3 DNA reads TGCAGTGCTAGTCCCCAGGCGTGGGCTTCCTACGAGCAGTACTTC.

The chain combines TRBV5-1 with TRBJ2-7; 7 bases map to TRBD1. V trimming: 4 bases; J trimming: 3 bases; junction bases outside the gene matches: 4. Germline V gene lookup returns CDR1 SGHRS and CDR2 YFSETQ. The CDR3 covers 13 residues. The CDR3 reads CASSRTGDYEQYV. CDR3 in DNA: TGCGCCAGCAGCCGGACAGGAGACTACGAGCAGTACGTC.

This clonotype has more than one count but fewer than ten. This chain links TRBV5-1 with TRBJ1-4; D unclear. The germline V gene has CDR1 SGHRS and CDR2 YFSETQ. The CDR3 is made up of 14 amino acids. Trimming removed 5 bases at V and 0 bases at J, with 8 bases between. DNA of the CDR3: TGCGCCAGCAGATCGGCAACAACTAATGAAAAACTGTTTTTT. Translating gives CASRSATTNEKLFF.

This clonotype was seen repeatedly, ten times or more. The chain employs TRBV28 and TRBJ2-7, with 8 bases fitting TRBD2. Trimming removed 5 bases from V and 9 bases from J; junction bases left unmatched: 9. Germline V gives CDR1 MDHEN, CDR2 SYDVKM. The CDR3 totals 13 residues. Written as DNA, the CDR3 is TGTGCCAGCAGTGGGGTCACCCGGGGGGGGCAGTACGTC. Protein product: CASSGVTRGGQYV.

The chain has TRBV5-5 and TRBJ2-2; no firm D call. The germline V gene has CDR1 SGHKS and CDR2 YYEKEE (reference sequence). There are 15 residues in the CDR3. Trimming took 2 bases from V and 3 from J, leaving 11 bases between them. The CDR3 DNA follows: TGTGCCAGCAGCTTTGGGGTGAGGTACACCGGGGAGCTGTTTTTT. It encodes CASSFGVRYTGELFF.

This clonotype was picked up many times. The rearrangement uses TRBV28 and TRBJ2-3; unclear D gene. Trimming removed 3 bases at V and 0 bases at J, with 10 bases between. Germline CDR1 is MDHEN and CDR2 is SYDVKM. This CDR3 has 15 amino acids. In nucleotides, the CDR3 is TGTGCCAGCAGTTTTGTACTACCCAGCACAGATACGCAGTATTTT. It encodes CASSFVLPSTDTQYF.

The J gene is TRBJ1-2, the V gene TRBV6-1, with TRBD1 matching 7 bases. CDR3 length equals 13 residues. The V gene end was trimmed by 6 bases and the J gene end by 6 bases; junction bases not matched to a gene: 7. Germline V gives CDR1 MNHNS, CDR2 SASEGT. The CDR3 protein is CASRGGWLDGYTF. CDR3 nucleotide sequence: TGTGCCAGCAGAGGGGGCTGGCTGGATGGCTACACCTTC.

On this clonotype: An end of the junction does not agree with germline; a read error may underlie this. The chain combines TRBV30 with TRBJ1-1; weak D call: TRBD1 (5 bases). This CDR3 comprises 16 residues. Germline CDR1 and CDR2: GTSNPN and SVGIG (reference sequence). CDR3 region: CAWSPPRPGANAEAFF. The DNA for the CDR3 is TGTGCCTGGAGTCCACCCCGCCCTGGGGCGAACGCTGAAGCTTTCTTT.

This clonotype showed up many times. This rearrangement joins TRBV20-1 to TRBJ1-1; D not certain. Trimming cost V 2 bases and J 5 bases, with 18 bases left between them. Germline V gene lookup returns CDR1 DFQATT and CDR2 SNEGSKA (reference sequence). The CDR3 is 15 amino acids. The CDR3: CSARLGMSQGTEAFF. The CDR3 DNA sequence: TGCAGTGCTAGATTGGGCATGAGCCAAGGGACTGAAGCTTTCTTT.

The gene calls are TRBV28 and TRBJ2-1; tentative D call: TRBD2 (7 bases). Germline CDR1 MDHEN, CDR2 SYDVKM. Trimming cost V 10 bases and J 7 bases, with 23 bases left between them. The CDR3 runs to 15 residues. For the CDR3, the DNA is TGTGCCACCCATAGGGGGGGGCCCGCTGGGAATGAGCAGTTCTTC. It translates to CATHRGGPAGNEQFF.

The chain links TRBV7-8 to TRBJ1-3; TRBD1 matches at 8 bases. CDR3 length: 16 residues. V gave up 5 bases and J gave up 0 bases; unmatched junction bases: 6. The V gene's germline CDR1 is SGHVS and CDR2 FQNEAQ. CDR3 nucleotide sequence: TGTGCCAGCAGCGTGGGACAGGCCTTCTCTGGAAACACCATATATTTT. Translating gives CASSVGQAFSGNTIYF.

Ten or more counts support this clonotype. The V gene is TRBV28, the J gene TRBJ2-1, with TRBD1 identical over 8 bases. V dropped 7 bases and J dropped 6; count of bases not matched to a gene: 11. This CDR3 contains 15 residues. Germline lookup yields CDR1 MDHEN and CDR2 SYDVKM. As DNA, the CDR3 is TGTGCCAGCACTGACCCCCGCGGACAGGGCAATGAGCAGTTCTTC. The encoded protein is CASTDPRGQGNEQFF.

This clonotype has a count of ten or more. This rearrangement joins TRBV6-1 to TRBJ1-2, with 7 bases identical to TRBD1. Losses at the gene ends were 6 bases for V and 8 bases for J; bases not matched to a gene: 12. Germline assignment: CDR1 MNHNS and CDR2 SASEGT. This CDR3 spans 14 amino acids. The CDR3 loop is CASSRDREEAGYTF. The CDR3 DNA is TGTGCCAGCAGCCGAGACAGGGAAGAAGCAGGCTACACCTTC.

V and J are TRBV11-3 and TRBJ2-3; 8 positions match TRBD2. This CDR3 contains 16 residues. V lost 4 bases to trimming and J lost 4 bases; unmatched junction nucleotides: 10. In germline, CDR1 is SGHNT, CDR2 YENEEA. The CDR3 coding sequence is TGTGCCAGCAGCTACCGAGGACTAGCCGGGGCAGATACGCAGTATTTT. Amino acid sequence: CASSYRGLAGADTQYF.

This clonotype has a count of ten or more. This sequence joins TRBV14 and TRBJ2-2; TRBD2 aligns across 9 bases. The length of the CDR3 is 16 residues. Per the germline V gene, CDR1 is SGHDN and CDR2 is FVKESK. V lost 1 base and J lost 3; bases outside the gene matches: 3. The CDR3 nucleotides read TGTGCCAGCAGCCAAGTTAGCGGGAGTCACACCGGGGAGCTGTTTTTT. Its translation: CASSQVSGSHTGELFF.

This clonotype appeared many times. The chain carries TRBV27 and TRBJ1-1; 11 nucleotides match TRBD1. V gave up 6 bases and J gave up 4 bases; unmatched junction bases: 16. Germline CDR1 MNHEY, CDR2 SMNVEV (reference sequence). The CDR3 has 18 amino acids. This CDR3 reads CASSIAGTGGFLRTEAFF. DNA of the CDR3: TGTGCCAGCAGCATTGCAGGGACAGGGGGATTCCTTCGCACTGAAGCTTTCTTT.

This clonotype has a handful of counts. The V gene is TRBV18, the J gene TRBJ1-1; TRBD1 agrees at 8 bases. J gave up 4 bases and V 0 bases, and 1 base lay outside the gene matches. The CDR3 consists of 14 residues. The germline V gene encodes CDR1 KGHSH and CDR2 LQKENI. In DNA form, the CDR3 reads TGTGCCAGCTCACCACCGACAGGGGTCACTGAAGCTTTCTTT. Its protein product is CASSPPTGVTEAFF.

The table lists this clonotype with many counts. CDR3 protein: CSARDPRYRGLYQPQHF. For the CDR3, the DNA is TGCAGTGCTAGAGACCCTCGTTACAGGGGCCTGTATCAGCCCCAGCATTTT. This chain connects TRBV20-1 to TRBJ1-5, with 7 bases that match TRBD1. Germline CDR1 DFQATT, CDR2 SNEGSKA (reference sequence). The J segment lost 5 bases and the V segment lost 0 bases, leaving 13 bases of the junction unmatched. The CDR3 runs to 17 residues.

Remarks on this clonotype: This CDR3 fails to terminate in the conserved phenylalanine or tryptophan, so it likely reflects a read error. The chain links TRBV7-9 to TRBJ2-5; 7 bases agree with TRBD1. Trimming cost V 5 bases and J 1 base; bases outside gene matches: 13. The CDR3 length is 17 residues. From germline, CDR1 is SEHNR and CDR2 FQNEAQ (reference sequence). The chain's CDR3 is CASSPPPGRDSQETQYL. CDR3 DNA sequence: TGTGCCAGCAGCCCGCCCCCCGGTAGGGACAGCCAAGAGACCCAGTACCTC.

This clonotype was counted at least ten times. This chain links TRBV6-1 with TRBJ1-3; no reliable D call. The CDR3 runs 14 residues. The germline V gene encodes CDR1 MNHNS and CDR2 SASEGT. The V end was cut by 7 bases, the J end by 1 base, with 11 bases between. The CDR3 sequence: CASKKGGSGNTIYF. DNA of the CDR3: TGTGCCAGCAAGAAGGGCGGGTCTGGAAACACCATATATTTT.